These 32 T cell receptor beta chains were all obtained from the same sample, sequenced in a study of T cell responses to AZD1222 COVID-19 vaccine. Generated by immunoSEQ multiplex PCR, the TCRdb table keeps only in-frame clones and is missing some. The sample shows roughly 34,000 clones, approximately 91% of them seen only once. Sequences were derived from peripheral blood, sampled on day 0 of AZD1222 vaccination. The origin of the receptors is an adult in good health.

This chain joins TRBV11-2 and TRBJ1-1; 9 bases fit TRBD1. The CDR3 covers 15 residues. Germline CDR1 SGHAT, CDR2 FQNNGV. The V segment lost 5 bases and the J segment 2 bases; nucleotides outside the gene matches: 6. The CDR3 loop reads CASSTRTGVNTEAFF. The CDR3, as DNA: TGTGCCAGCAGCACACGGACAGGGGTAAACACTGAAGCTTTCTTT. The variable domain in full, with the rest retrieved from reference TRBV11-2 and TRBJ1-1, is EAGVAQSPRYKIIEKRQSVAFWCNPISGHATLYWYQQILGQGPKLLIQFQNNGVVDDSQLPKDRFSAERLKGVDSTLKIQPAKLEDSAVYLCASSTRTGVNTEAFFGQGTRLTVV.

This clone was seen only a few times. The gene calls are TRBV5-4 and TRBJ2-5; D ambiguous. Trimming removed 1 base from V and 5 bases from J, with 9 bases in between. Germline assignment: CDR1 SGHNT and CDR2 YYREEE (reference sequence). CDR3 size: 13 residues. CDR3 amino acids: CASSLYPPETQYF. CDR3 bases: TGTGCCAGCAGCTTGTACCCGCCGGAGACCCAGTACTTC. The variable domain in full, with the rest retrieved from reference TRBV5-4 and TRBJ2-5, is ETGVTQSPTHLIKTRGQQVTLRCSSQSGHNTVSWYQQALGQGPQFIFQYYREEENGRGNFPPRFSGLQFPNYSSELNVNALELDDSALYLCASSLYPPETQYFGPGTRLLVL.

The genes are TRBV29-1 and TRBJ1-2, with 8 bases that match TRBD1. This CDR3 contains 13 residues. Germline-derived CDR1 and CDR2 are SQVTM and ANQGSEA. Unmatched junction bases numbered 5, after V lost 4 bases and J lost 4 bases. The chain's CDR3 is CSVAKTGVYGYTF. Written as DNA, the CDR3 is TGCAGCGTTGCAAAGACAGGGGTCTATGGCTACACCTTC.

The chain employs TRBV6-2 or TRBV6-3 and TRBJ2-6; D call uncertain. The CDR3 consists of 17 residues. Per the germline V gene, CDR1 is MNHEY and CDR2 is SVGEGT. The V and J ends lost 4 bases and 0 bases respectively, with 13 bases between them. CDR3 sequence (DNA): TGTGCCAGCAGTTTACTTACGGAGAGCTCTGGGGCCAACGTCCTGACTTTC. Protein sequence: CASSLLTESSGANVLTF.

The rearrangement joins TRBV19 to TRBJ1-4, with D possibly matching TRBD1 (5 bases). CDR1 LNHDA and CDR2 SQIVND come from the germline V gene (reference sequence). V shed 7 bases and J shed 4 bases, with 13 bases lying between them. There are 14 residues in the CDR3. CDR3 sequence: CASTSGINNEKLFF. The CDR3 nucleotides are TGTGCCAGTACCTCAGGGATTAATAATGAAAAACTGTTTTTT. Drawing the rest from reference TRBV19 and TRBJ1-4, the complete variable domain is DGGITQSPKYLFRKEGQNVTLSCEQNLNHDAMYWYRQDPGQGLRLIYYSQIVNDFQKGDIAEGYSVSREKKESFPLTVTSAQKNPTAFYLCASTSGINNEKLFFGSGTQLSVL.

The DNA for the CDR3 is TGTGCCAGCAGCTTGGAAGGGCCAGGGGGCCCCCGTGGAAACACCATATATTTT. Encoded protein: CASSLEGPGGPRGNTIYF. The chain combines TRBV5-5 with TRBJ1-3; 8 bases align to TRBD1. This CDR3 contains 18 residues. The germline V gene has CDR1 SGHKS and CDR2 YYEKEE (reference sequence). The V segment lost 0 bases and the J segment 3 bases; nucleotides outside the gene matches: 11.

V gene TRBV5-4 combines with J gene TRBJ2-7; 8 nucleotides line up with TRBD2. The V gene end was trimmed by 7 bases and the J gene end by 0 bases; junction bases not matched to a gene: 9. The length of the CDR3 is 15 residues. Germline lookup yields CDR1 SGHNT and CDR2 YYREEE (reference sequence). CDR3 region: CASRIAGTTSYEQYF. The CDR3 DNA is TGTGCCAGCCGAATAGCGGGGACTACCTCCTACGAGCAGTACTTC.

This sequence joins TRBV15 and TRBJ2-2; D possibly corresponds to TRBD2 (5 bases). CDR1 and CDR2 from the germline V gene are LNHNV and YYDKDF (reference sequence). V was shortened by 6 bases and J by 1 base, with 9 bases between the two germline ends. The CDR3 consists of 14 residues. The CDR3 bases are TGTGCCACCAGGGAGCGGCTGAACACCGGGGAGCTGTTTTTT. This gives the protein CATRERLNTGELFF.

J is TRBJ2-1 and V is TRBV2; weak D call: TRBD1 (6 bases). Trimming took 6 bases from V and 12 from J, leaving 18 bases between them. This CDR3 comprises 13 residues. Germline loops: CDR1 SNHLY, CDR2 FYNNEI. CDR3 sequence: CASSPARDKGQFF. CDR3 nucleotides: TGTGCCAGCAGCCCTGCCCGGGACAAGGGGCAGTTCTTC.

This chain uses TRBV12-3 or TRBV12-4 with TRBJ2-7, with D perhaps matching TRBD1 or TRBD2 (5 bases each). Trimming removed 8 bases from V and 2 bases from J, with 13 bases in between. The CDR3 loop spans 13 amino acids. The CDR3 sequence is CASGRDAAYEQYF. CDR3 bases: TGTGCCAGCGGAAGGGACGCCGCCTACGAGCAGTACTTC.

The chain employs TRBV7-9 and TRBJ1-5; D ambiguous. The germline V gene has CDR1 SEHNR and CDR2 FQNEAQ (reference sequence). Trimming pared 1 base from V and 5 bases from J, leaving 3 bases between. The CDR3 runs to 12 residues. The CDR3 region is CASSLVHQPQHF. For the CDR3, the DNA is TGTGCCAGCAGCTTAGTACATCAGCCCCAGCATTTT.

The CDR3: CASSEDGGASPEQYF. The DNA for the CDR3 is TGTGCCAGCAGCGAGGACGGGGGAGCCTCTCCCGAGCAGTACTTC. The V gene is TRBV9, the J gene TRBJ2-7; D perhaps matches TRBD2 (6 bases). The germline gives CDR1 SGDLS, CDR2 YYNGEE. This CDR3 region has 15 residues. The V gene lost 3 bases and the J gene lost 6 bases, with 19 bases spanning the gap. Together with reference TRBV9 and TRBJ2-7, the CDR3 gives the full variable domain: DSGVTQTPKHLITATGQRVTLRCSPRSGDLSVYWYQQSLDQGLQFLIQYYNGEERAKGNILERFSAQQFPDLHSELNLSSLELGDSALYFCASSEDGGASPEQYFGPGTRLTVT.

V gene TRBV18 combines with J gene TRBJ1-4, with 7 bases lining up with TRBD1. The CDR3 is 15 residues long. V dropped 3 bases and J dropped 5; count of bases not matched to a gene: 6. Per the germline V gene, CDR1 is KGHSH and CDR2 is LQKENI. DNA for the CDR3: TGTGCCAGCTCACCCGCCGGGACAGAGAATGAAAAACTGTTTTTT. Protein sequence: CASSPAGTENEKLFF.

The V and J genes are TRBV5-5 and TRBJ2-6; a possible D gene is TRBD1 (6 bases). Germline-derived CDR1 and CDR2 are SGHKS and YYEKEE (reference sequence). The CDR3 is made up of 16 amino acids. The germline V and J ends were trimmed by 4 bases and 1 base, with 12 bases remaining between them. The CDR3 reads CASSLGQFSGANVLTF. The CDR3 DNA reads as TGTGCCAGCAGCCTTGGACAGTTTTCTGGGGCCAACGTCCTGACTTTC.

This clone was picked up a small number of times. This chain joins TRBV7-2 and TRBJ1-6; no clear D gene. CDR3 size: 16 residues. CDR1 and CDR2 (germline): SGHTA, FQGNSA. Deletions cut 6 bases from V and 8 bases from J, with 20 bases between. CDR3 in amino acids: CASSRQAFSFDSPLHF. CDR3 DNA sequence: TGTGCCAGCAGTCGGCAGGCGTTCTCTTTCGATTCACCCCTCCACTTT.

The chain recombines TRBV5-6 with TRBJ2-7, with D possibly matching TRBD2 (5 bases). Germline assignment: CDR1 SGHDT and CDR2 YYEEEE. The CDR3 extends over 15 amino acids. The germline V and J ends were trimmed by 0 bases and 1 base, with 11 bases remaining between them. The CDR3 loop reads CASSLGGGFSYEQYF. CDR3 DNA sequence: TGTGCCAGCAGCTTGGGCGGAGGATTTTCCTACGAGCAGTACTTC. The entire variable domain, with the rest obtained from reference TRBV5-6 and TRBJ2-7, is as follows: DAGVTQSPTHLIKTRGQQVTLRCSPKSGHDTVSWYQQALGQGPQFIFQYYEEEERQRGNFPDRFSGHQFPNYSSELNVNALLLGDSALYLCASSLGGGFSYEQYFGPGTRLTVT.

The CDR3 loop is CASSYGGRINEKLFF. The DNA of the CDR3 is TGTGCCAGCAGTTACGGGGGGCGGATTAATGAAAAACTGTTTTTT. The chain recombines TRBV6-5 with TRBJ1-4, with D perhaps matching TRBD1 (6 bases). There are 15 residues in the CDR3. Trimming stripped 2 bases from V and 4 bases from J, with 11 bases between. CDR1 MNHEY and CDR2 SVGAGI come from the germline V gene.

The chain carries TRBV5-1 and TRBJ2-7, with D perhaps matching TRBD2 (6 bases). The CDR3 loop spans 16 amino acids. The V gene's germline CDR1 is SGHRS and CDR2 YFSETQ. With 5 bases removed from V and 4 bases from J, the gap between germline ends came to 22 bases. CDR3 nucleotide sequence: TGCGCCAGCAGGTTTTCTGATAGCGGATCCCTATACGAGCAGTACTTC. It encodes CASRFSDSGSLYEQYF.

The V call is TRBV24-1, the J call TRBJ2-1; perhaps TRBD1 as D (6 bases). V was clipped by 4 bases and J by 4 bases, with 7 bases between them. The CDR3 spans 13 residues. In germline, CDR1 is KGHDR, CDR2 SFDVKD. Written as DNA, the CDR3 is TGTGCCACCAGTGAGGACAGTTACAATGAGCAGTTCTTC. Residues: CATSEDSYNEQFF.

The V call is TRBV20-1, the J call TRBJ2-7; perhaps TRBD2 as D (6 bases). Deletions cut 3 bases from V and 7 bases from J, with 7 bases between. CDR1 is DFQATT, CDR2 SNEGSKA, per germline (reference sequence). The CDR3 length is 10 residues. The CDR3 DNA is TGCAGTGCTAGTCGGGGGGAGCAGTACTTC. It is translated as CSASRGEQYF.

V and J are TRBV18 and TRBJ2-3; 7 bases line up with TRBD1. With 2 bases clipped from V and 6 bases from J, the junction kept 5 bases outside the gene matches. Germline V lookup: CDR1 KGHSH, CDR2 LQKENI. CDR3 length: 14 residues. CDR3 sequence: CASSPKQGQDTQYF. As DNA, the CDR3 is TGTGCCAGCTCACCAAAGCAGGGACAGGATACGCAGTATTTT.

The chain uses TRBV28 and TRBJ1-5, with D possibly matching TRBD1 (5 bases). The CDR3 length is 13 residues. V was clipped by 10 bases and J by 6 bases, with 16 bases between them. The germline V gene encodes CDR1 MDHEN and CDR2 SYDVKM. In DNA, the CDR3 is TGTGCCATCTCCCGGCAGGGTAGTCAGCCCCAGCATTTT. Protein: CAISRQGSQPQHF.

J is TRBJ1-5 and V is TRBV6-2 or TRBV6-3, with D perhaps TRBD1 (6 bases). V was cut by 4 bases and J by 6 bases, with 10 bases left in between. Germline CDR1 and CDR2: MNHEY and SVGEGT. CDR3 length equals 13 residues. The CDR3 spells CASSSGVVQPQHF. CDR3 bases: TGTGCCAGCAGTTCAGGGGTAGTTCAGCCCCAGCATTTT.

V is TRBV6-6 and J is TRBJ2-3; D is ambiguous. V dropped 0 bases and J dropped 3 bases, with 10 bases sitting between them. Germline values: CDR1 MNHNY, CDR2 SVGAGI (reference sequence). The CDR3 runs 15 residues. CDR3 loop: CASSYSRPGTDTQYF. DNA of the CDR3: TGTGCCAGCAGTTACTCCAGGCCTGGGACAGATACGCAGTATTTT.

The genes are TRBV2 and TRBJ1-1, with D possibly matching TRBD1 (6 bases). Germline V CDR1 and CDR2: SNHLY, FYNNEI. Trimming left V 6 bases short and J 0 bases short, with 23 bases between. This CDR3 contains 18 residues. CDR3 nucleotides: TGTGCCAGCAGCGGGCTGGGGCAGGGGCCCAACATGAACACTGAAGCTTTCTTT. It yields the protein CASSGLGQGPNMNTEAFF.

This clone was seen only a few times. The rearrangement uses TRBV2 and TRBJ2-1; no clear D. V was pared by 2 bases and J by 8 bases, with 7 bases between. The germline V gene has CDR1 SNHLY and CDR2 FYNNEI. The CDR3 is 12 residues long. The CDR3 here is CASSEFSYEQFF. Written as DNA, the CDR3 is TGTGCCAGCAGTGAATTTTCCTATGAGCAGTTCTTC.

The chain links TRBV27 to TRBJ1-1, with TRBD1 matching 8 bases. After removal of 3 bases from V and 4 bases from J, the junction contained 4 bases not matched to a gene. Germline CDR1 and CDR2: MNHEY and SMNVEV (reference sequence). The CDR3 loop spans 14 amino acids. The CDR3 region is CASSFQGASTEAFF. DNA for the CDR3: TGTGCCAGCAGTTTTCAGGGGGCGAGCACTGAAGCTTTCTTT.

The chain couples TRBV21-1 to TRBJ2-7; the table's D gene call, TRBD2, was not cross checked with the DNA. TRBV21-1 is labeled a pseudogene. The CDR3 has 16 amino acids. The DNA for the CDR3 is TGTGCCAGCAGCAAAGCGCTGGTACTAGTAGGCGACGAGCAGTACTTC. Its translation is CASSKALVLVGDEQYF.

The chain combines TRBV29-1 with TRBJ2-5; maybe TRBD1 (5 bases). CDR1 and CDR2 from the germline V gene are SQVTM and ANQGSEA. This CDR3 is built from 13 residues. V lost 5 bases, J lost 2 bases, and 12 bases lay in between. CDR3 in DNA: TGCAGCGTTCGTTTGGGGCTTCAAGAGACCCAGTACTTC. This codes for CSVRLGLQETQYF.

The V and J genes are TRBV11-3 and TRBJ1-1; TRBD1 might be the D (5 bases). The V gene lost 5 bases and the J gene lost 0 bases, with 10 bases spanning the gap. The germline V gene has CDR1 SGHNT and CDR2 YENEEA. This CDR3 comprises 14 residues. CDR3 region: CASSPGTVNTEAFF. DNA of the CDR3: TGTGCCAGCAGCCCCGGGACGGTGAACACTGAAGCTTTCTTT.

This chain links TRBV10-2 with TRBJ1-1; D is unclear. Trimming removed 3 bases from V and 0 bases from J, with 8 bases in between. The CDR3 totals 14 residues. Looked up from germline, CDR1 is WSHSY and CDR2 is SAAADI. This CDR3 reads CASSDPAMNTEAFF. The CDR3 coding sequence is TGCGCCAGCAGTGACCCGGCCATGAACACTGAAGCTTTCTTT.

J is TRBJ1-1 and V is TRBV6-5; weak D call: TRBD1 (5 bases). V was clipped by 4 bases and J by 4 bases, with 19 bases between them. Germline V lookup: CDR1 MNHEY, CDR2 SVGAGI. The CDR3 totals 16 residues. As DNA, the CDR3 is TGTGCCAGCAGTTTAGGGACCCACACTAGGGCCACTGAAGCTTTCTTT. It yields the protein CASSLGTHTRATEAFF.